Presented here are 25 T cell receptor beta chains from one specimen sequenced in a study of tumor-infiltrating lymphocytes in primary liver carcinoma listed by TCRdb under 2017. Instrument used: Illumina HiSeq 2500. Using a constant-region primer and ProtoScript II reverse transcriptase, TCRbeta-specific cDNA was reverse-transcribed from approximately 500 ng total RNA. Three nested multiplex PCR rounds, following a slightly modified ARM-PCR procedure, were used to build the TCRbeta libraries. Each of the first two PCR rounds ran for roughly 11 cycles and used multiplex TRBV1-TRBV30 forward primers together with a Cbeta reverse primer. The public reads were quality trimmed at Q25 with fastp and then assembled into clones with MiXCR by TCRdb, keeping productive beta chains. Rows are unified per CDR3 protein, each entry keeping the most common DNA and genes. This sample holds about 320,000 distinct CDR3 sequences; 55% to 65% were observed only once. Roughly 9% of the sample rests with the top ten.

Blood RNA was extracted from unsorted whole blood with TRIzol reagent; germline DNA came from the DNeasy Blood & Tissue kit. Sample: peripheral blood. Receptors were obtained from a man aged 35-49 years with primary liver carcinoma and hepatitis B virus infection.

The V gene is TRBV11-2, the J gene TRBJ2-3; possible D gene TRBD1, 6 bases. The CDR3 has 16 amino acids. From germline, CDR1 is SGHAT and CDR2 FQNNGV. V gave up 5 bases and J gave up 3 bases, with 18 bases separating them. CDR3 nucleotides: TGTGCCAGCAGCGGAATAGAGGGGGATGTGACAGATACGCAGTATTTT. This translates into CASSGIEGDVTDTQYF. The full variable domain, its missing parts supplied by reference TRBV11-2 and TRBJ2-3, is EAGVAQSPRYKIIEKRQSVAFWCNPISGHATLYWYQQILGQGPKLLIQFQNNGVVDDSQLPKDRFSAERLKGVDSTLKIQPAKLEDSAVYLCASSGIEGDVTDTQYFGPGTRLTVL.

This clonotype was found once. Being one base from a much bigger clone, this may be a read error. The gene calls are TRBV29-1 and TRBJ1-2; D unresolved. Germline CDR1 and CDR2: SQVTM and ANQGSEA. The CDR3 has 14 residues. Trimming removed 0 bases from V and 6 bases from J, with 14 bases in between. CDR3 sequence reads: CSVEDSKGPHGYTF. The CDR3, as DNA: TGCAGCGTTGAAGACTCCAAAGGCCCCCATGGCTACACCTTC. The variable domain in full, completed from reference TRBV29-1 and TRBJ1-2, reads SAVISQKPSRDICQRGTSLTIQCQVDSQVTMMFWYRQQPGQSLTLIATANQGSEATYESGFVIDKFPISRPNLTFSTLTVSNMSPEDSSIYLCSVEDSKGPHGYTFGSGTRLTVV.

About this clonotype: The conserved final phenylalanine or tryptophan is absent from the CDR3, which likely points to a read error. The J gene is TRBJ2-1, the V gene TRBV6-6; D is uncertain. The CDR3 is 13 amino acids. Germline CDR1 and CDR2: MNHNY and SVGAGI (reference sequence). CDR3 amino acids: CTSSYPGRNEQFL. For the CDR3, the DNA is TGTACCAGCAGTTACCCAGGACGCAATGAGCAGTTCCTC.

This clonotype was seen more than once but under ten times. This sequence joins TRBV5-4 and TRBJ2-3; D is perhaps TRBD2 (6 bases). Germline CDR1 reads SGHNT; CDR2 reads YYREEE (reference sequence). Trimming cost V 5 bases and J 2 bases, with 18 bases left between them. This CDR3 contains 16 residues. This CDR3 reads CASSFGLADLTDTQYF. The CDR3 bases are TGTGCCAGCAGTTTCGGGTTAGCGGACCTCACAGATACGCAGTATTTT.

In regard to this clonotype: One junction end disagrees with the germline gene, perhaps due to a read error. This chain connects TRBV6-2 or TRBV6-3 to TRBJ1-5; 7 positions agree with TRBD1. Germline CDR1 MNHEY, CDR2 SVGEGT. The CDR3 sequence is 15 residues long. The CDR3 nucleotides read TGTGCCAACAGTGTGGGACAGTGGAGGAATCAGCCCCAGCATTTT. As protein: CANSVGQWRNQPQHF.

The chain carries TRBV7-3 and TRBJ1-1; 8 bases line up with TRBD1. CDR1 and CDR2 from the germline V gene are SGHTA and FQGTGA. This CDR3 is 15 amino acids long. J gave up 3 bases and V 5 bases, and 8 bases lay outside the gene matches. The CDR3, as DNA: TGTGCCAGCAGCGGACAGGGAAGGGCGTACACTGAAGCTTTCTTT. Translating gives CASSGQGRAYTEAFF.

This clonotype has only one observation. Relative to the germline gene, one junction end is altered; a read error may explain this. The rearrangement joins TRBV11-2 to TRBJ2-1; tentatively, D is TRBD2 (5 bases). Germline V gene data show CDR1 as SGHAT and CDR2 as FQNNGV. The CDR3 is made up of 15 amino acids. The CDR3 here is CISSSGRGRYNKQFF. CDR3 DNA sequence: TGTATCAGCAGTAGTGGACGGGGAAGATACAATAAGCAGTTCTTC. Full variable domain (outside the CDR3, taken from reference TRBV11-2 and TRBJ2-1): EAGVAQSPRYKIIEKRQSVAFWCNPISGHATLYWYQQILGQGPKLLIQFQNNGVVDDSQLPKDRFSAERLKGVDSTLKIQPAKLEDSAVYLCISSSGRGRYNKQFFGPGTRLTVL.

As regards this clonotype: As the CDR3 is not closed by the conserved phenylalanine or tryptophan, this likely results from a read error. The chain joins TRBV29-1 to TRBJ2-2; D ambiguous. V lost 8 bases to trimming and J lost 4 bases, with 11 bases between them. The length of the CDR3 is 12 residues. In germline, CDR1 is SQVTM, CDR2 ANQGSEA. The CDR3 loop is CSLRALTGELFY. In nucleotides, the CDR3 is TGCAGCCTCCGTGCCCTCACCGGGGAGCTGTTTTAT.

In DNA, the CDR3 is TGTGCCAGCAGCTTGCTGAGTTTGGGGTACAATGAGCAGTTCTTC. Translation gives CASSLLSLGYNEQFF. This chain links TRBV5-4 with TRBJ2-1, with no clear D. This CDR3 contains 15 residues. Germline assignment: CDR1 SGHNT and CDR2 YYREEE (reference sequence). The V and J ends lost 1 base and 4 bases respectively, with 12 bases between them. The full variable domain, rest sourced from reference TRBV5-4 and TRBJ2-1, is ETGVTQSPTHLIKTRGQQVTLRCSSQSGHNTVSWYQQALGQGPQFIFQYYREEENGRGNFPPRFSGLQFPNYSSELNVNALELDDSALYLCASSLLSLGYNEQFFGPGTRLTVL.

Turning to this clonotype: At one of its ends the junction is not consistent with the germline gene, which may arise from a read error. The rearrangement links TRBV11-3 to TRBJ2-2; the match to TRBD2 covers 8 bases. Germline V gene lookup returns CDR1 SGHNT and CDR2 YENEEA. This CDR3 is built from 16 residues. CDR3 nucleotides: TGTGCCAGCAGCTTGACAGCGGGAGAGGGAACCGGGGAGCTGTTGTTT. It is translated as CASSLTAGEGTGELLF.

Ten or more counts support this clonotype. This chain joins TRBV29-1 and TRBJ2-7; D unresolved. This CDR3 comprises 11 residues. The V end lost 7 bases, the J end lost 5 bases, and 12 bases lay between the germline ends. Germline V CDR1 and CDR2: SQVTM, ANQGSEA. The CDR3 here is CSGSTGNEQYF. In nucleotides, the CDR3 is TGCAGCGGGTCGACTGGAAACGAGCAGTACTTC.

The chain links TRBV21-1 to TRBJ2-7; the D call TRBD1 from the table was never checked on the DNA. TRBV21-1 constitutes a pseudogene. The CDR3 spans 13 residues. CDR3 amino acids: CATIRDRGCEQYF. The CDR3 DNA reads TGTGCCACCATCCGCGACAGGGGTTGCGAGCAGTACTTC.

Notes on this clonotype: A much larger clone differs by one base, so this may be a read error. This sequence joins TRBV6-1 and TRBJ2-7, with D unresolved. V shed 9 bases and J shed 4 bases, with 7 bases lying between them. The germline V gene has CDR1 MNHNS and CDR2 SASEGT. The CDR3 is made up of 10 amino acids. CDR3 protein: CARGRYEQYF. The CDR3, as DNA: TGTGCCAGAGGTCGGTACGAGCAGTACTTC.

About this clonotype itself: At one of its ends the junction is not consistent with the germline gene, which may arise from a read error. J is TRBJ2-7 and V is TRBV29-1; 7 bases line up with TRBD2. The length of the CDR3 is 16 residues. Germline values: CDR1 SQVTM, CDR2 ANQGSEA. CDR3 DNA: TGCATCGTTGAACCCCAACTAGCGAGAGGGCCGAGGGAGCAGTACTTC. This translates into CIVEPQLARGPREQYF.

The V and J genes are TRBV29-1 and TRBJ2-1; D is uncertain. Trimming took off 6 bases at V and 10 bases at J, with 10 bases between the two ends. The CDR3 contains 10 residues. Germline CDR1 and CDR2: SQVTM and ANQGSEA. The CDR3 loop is CSVVGTEQFF. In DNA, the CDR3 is TGCAGCGTGGTGGGCACGGAGCAGTTCTTC.

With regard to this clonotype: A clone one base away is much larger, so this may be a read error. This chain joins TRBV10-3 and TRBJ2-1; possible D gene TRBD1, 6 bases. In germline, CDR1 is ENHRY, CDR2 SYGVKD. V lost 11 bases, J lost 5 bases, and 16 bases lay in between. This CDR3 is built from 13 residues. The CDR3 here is CAATQGTDNEQFF. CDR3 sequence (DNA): TGTGCCGCTACACAGGGCACTGACAATGAGCAGTTCTTC.

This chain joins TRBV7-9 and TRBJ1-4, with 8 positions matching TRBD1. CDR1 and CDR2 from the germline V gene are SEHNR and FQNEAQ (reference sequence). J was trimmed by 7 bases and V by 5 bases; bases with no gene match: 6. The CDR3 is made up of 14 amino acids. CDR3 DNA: TGTGCCAGCAGCGACGGGACAGGATCTGAAAAACTGTTTTTT. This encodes CASSDGTGSEKLFF.

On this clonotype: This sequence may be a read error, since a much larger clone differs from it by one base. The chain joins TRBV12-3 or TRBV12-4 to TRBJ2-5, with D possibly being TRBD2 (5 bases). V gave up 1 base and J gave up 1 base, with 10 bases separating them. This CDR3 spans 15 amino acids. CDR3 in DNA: TGTGCCAGCAGTTTAGTGTCGGGAATCCAAGAGACCCAGTACTTC. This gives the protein CASSLVSGIQETQYF.

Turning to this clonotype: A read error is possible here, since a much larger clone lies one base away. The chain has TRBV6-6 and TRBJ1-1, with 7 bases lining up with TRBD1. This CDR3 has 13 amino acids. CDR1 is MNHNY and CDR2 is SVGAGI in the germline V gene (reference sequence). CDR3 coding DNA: TGTACCAGCAGTTCAGGGGGGAACACTGAAGCTTTCTTT. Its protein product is CTSSSGGNTEAFF.

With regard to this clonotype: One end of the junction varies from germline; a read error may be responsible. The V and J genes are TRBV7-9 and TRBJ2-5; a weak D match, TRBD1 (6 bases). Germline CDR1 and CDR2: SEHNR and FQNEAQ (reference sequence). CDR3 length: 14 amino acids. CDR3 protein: CANSQGQYQETQYF. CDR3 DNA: TGTGCCAACAGCCAAGGACAGTACCAAGAGACCCAGTACTTC.

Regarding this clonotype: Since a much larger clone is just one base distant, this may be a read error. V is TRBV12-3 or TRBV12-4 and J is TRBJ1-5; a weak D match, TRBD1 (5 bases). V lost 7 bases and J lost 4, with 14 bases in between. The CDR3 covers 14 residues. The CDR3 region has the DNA TGTGCCAGCACTGGGGGGAATAGGAATCAGCCCCAGCATTTT. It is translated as CASTGGNRNQPQHF.

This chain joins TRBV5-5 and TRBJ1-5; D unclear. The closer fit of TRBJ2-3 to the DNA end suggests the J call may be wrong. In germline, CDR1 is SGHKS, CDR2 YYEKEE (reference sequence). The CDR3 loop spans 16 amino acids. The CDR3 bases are TGTGCCAGCAGCTTGGATTTGGGAATCCCGCCGCGGCCCCAGTATTTT. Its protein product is CASSLDLGIPPRPQYF.

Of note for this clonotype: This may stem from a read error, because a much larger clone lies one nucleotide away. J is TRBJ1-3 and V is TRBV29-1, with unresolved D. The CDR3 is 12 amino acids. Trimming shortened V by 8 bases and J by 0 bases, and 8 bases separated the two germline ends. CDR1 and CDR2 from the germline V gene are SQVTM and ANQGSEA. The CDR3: CSTIFSGNTIYF. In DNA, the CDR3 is TGCAGCACTATATTCTCTGGAAACACCATATATTTT.

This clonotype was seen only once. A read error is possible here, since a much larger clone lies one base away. The CDR3 sequence: CARSPGRGREQYF. For the CDR3, the DNA is TGTGCCAGGAGTCCCGGACGGGGCCGCGAGCAGTACTTC. The V gene is TRBV6-5, the J gene TRBJ2-7; D possibly matches TRBD1 or TRBD2 (5 bases each). The V gene lost 9 bases and the J gene lost 6 bases, with 18 bases spanning the gap. The CDR3 extends over 13 amino acids. Germline lookup yields CDR1 MNHEY and CDR2 SVGAGI.

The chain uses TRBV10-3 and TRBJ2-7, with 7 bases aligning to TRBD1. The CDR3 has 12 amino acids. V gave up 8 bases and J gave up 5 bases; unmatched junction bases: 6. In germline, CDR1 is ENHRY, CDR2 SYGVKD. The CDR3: CAIRTGFDEQYF. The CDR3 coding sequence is TGTGCCATCCGGACAGGTTTCGACGAGCAGTACTTC.